The subject of this entry is one T cell receptor beta chain. The protocol was immunoSEQ multiplex PCR, while the TCRdb copy is restricted to in-frame clones and leaves out a portion. The sample has about 200,000 clones, 82% seen once. Germline V gene lookup returns CDR1 MNHEY and CDR2 SVGAGI. This CDR3 spans 15 amino acids. Germline trimming cut 7 bases from V and 6 bases from J; bases unmatched to any gene: 10. These data originate in a study of blood T cell repertoires in COVID-19. The V and J genes are TRBV6-5 and TRBJ2-1; 9 bases match TRBD2. Sequences were obtained from peripheral blood. The receptor was isolated from a woman older than 75 with COVID-19, enrolled during active disease. The CDR3 nucleotides read TGTGCCAGCACCAAGAGGCGGGAGGGGTCCAATGAGCAGTTCTTC. Protein sequence: CASTKRREGSNEQFF.